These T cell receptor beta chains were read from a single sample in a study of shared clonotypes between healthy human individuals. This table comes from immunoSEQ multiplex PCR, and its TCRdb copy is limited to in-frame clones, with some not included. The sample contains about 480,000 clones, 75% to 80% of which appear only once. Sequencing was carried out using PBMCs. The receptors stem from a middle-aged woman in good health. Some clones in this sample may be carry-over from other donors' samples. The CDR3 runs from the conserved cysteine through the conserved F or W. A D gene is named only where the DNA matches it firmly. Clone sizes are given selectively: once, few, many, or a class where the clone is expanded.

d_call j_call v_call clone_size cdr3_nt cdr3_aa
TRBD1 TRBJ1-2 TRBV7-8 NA TGTGCCAGCAGCTTCCGGGACAGGGAGTTCTATGGCTACACCTTC CASSFRDREFYGYTF
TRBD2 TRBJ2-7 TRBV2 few TGTGCCAGCAGTGAGATAGGGAGGGGAGAGCAGTACTTC CASSEIGRGEQYF
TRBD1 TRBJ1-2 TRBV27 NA TGTGCCAGCAGATTGACAGGGAACTATGGCTACACCTTC CASRLTGNYGYTF
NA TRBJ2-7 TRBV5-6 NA TGTGCCAGCGGCCTAAGCAACTACGAGCAGTACTTC CASGLSNYEQYF
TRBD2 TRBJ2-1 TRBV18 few TGTGCCAGCTCACCAAGGACTAGCGGGAATGACAATGAGCAGTTCTTC CASSPRTSGNDNEQFF
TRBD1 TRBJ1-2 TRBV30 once TGTGCCTGGAGTCCAGGAGGGGGCGCCGGCTATGGCTACACCTTC CAWSPGGGAGYGYTF
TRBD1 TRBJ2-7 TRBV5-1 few TGCGCCAGCAGCTTTGACAGGGTCTACGAGCAGTACTTC CASSFDRVYEQYF
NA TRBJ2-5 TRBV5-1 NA TGCGCCAGCAGCTTGAGGGCAGCACAAGAGACCCAGTACTTC CASSLRAAQETQYF
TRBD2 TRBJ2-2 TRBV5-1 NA TGCGCCAGCAGCTTAGCGGGAGCGAGATCCACCGGGGAGCTGTTTTTT CASSLAGARSTGELFF
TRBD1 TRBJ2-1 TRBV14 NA TGTGCCAGCAGCCTCCGGGACAGGGACAATGAGCAGTTCTTC CASSLRDRDNEQFF
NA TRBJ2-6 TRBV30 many TGTGCCTGGAGTGTACAACTAGCCAACGTCCTGACTTTC CAWSVQLANVLTF
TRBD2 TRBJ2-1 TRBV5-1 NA TGCGCCAGCAGCGCCCTACTGGCGGGAGGGGACAATGAGCAGTTCTTC CASSALLAGGDNEQFF
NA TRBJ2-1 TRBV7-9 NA TGTGCCAGCAGCCCGACGGGATATGAGCAGTTCTTC CASSPTGYEQFF
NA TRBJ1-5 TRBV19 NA TGTGCCAGTAGCAAGGGGGGCGGTGGCAATCAGCCCCAGCATTTT CASSKGGGGNQPQHF
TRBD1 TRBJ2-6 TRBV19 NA TGTGCCACATGGACAGGGACGAAAGGGGCCAACGTCCTGACTTTC CATWTGTKGANVLTF
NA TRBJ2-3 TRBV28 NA TGTGCCATCTCACCGACAGGTTCAACTAGCACAGATACGCAGTATTTT CAISPTGSTSTDTQYF
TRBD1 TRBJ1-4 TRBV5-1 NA TGCGCCAGCAGCGTGGGACAGGGGAGGGAAAAACTGTTTTTT CASSVGQGREKLFF
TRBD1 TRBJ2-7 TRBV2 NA TGTGCCAGCAGTGGGGGGACAGGACATTTCTACGAGCAGTACTTC CASSGGTGHFYEQYF
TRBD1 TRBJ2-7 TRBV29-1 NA TGCAGCGTCGCGACAGGGGTTTTGGAGCAGTACTTC CSVATGVLEQYF
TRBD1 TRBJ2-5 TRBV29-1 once TGCAGCGTTGTTGGGGGTGGACAGGGTTTGGGACAAGAGACCCAGTACTTC CSVVGGGQGLGQETQYF
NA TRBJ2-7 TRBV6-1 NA TGTGCCAGCAGTGGTGGCCTCAACTCCTACGAGCAGTACTTC CASSGGLNSYEQYF
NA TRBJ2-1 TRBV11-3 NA TGTGCCAGCAGCCGCAGCCCCGCAACAGGGTTGACCTACAATGAGCAGTTCTTC CASSRSPATGLTYNEQFF
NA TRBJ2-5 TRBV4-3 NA TGCGCCAGCAGCCAAGATCCGGCCCGCGAGACCCAGTACTTC CASSQDPARETQYF
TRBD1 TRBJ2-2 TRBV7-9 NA TGTGCCAGCGCACAACTCGGGACAGGGCCCACCGGGGAGCTGTTTTTT CASAQLGTGPTGELFF
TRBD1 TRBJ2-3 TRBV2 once TGTGCCAGCAACAGGGGGCACACAGATACGCAGTATTTT CASNRGHTDTQYF
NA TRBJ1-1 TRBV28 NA TGTGCCAGCAGAGCGGGGGCGCTGAACACTGAAGCTTTCTTT CASRAGALNTEAFF
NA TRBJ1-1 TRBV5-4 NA TGTGCCAGCAGTGGAAGACTGAGCATGAACACTGAAGCTTTCTTT CASSGRLSMNTEAFF
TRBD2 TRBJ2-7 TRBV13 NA TGTGCCAGCAGCAAACGGATACGAGGGGGGACTAGCAGCTACGAGCAGTACTTC CASSKRIRGGTSSYEQYF
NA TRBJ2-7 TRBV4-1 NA TGCGCCAGCAGCCAGACGGGCTCTCCATTTGAGCAGTACTTC CASSQTGSPFEQYF
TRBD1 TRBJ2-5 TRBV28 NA TGTGCCAGCAGACCCACAGGGGCGACGGAGACCCAGTACTTC CASRPTGATETQYF
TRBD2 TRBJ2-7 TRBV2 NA TGTGCCAGCAGTGCCACTAGCGGGGACTCCTACGAGCAGTACTTC CASSATSGDSYEQYF
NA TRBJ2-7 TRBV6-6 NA TGTGCCAGCAGTTTCGAGATCTACGAGCAGTACTTC CASSFEIYEQYF
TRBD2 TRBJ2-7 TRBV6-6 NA TGTGCCACCTCGATTCGGGCGGGAGTAGGCGAGCAGTACTTC CATSIRAGVGEQYF
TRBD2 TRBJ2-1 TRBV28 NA TGTGCCAGCAGTTCTTGGGGGGGACTTAGTGCCTACAATGAGCAGTTCTTC CASSSWGGLSAYNEQFF
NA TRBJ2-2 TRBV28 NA TGTGCCAGCAGGTTACAGCACCTCAACACCGGGGAGCTGTTTTTT CASRLQHLNTGELFF
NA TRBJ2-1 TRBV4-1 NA TGCGCCAGCAGCCCACGCGGGTCTTCCAGCTCCTACAATGAGCAGTTCTTC CASSPRGSSSSYNEQFF
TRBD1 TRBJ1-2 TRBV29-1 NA TGCAGCGTTGAAGATCGGTCACAGGGGGCTCGTGGCTACACCTTC CSVEDRSQGARGYTF
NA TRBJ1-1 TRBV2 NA TGTGCCAGCAGTGAAGCCGTCAGGGACGCTTTCTTT CASSEAVRDAFF
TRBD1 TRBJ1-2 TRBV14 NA TGTGCCAGCAGCCAGGGACAGACTCCCAACTATGGCTACACCTTC CASSQGQTPNYGYTF
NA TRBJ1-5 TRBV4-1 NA TGCGCCAGCAGCCAAGACCCGAATCAGCCCCAGCATTTT CASSQDPNQPQHF
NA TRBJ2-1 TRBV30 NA TGTGCCTGGAGTTGGGGTGGACACAATGAGCAGTTCTTC CAWSWGGHNEQFF
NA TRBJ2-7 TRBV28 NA TGTGCCAGCCGAACCGGCGGAGCACAATACGAGCAGTACTTC CASRTGGAQYEQYF
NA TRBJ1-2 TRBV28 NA TGTGCCAGCAGCTATAGGGACGGCTATGGCTACACCTTC CASSYRDGYGYTF
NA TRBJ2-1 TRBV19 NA TGTGCCAGTAGTATACGGGGGGCGGGACGCTCCTACAATGAGCAGTTCTTC CASSIRGAGRSYNEQFF
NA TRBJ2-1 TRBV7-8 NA TGTGCCAGCAGCCCCCTAGGGGGATACAATGAGCAGTTCTTC CASSPLGGYNEQFF